The 31 T cell receptor beta chains listed next were all sequenced from one sample in a study of lung T cells in sarcoidosis with Löfgren's syndrome. Using its own MiXCR run on the reads, TCRdb lists one record per CDR3 protein. The top ten hold about 2.5% of the sample, which has some 65,000 distinct CDR3 sequences, around 20% seen once. Sequenced input: CD4+ T cells from PBMCs. The receptors shown here come from a human donor with sarcoidosis (Löfgren's syndrome or another form), or a control subject (not recorded which).

This rearrangement joins TRBV11-2 to TRBJ1-4; D unresolved. Germline CDR1 and CDR2: SGHAT and FQNNGV. This CDR3 has 15 amino acids. Deletions cut 1 base from V and 5 bases from J, with 11 bases between. This CDR3 reads CASSLGTGENEKLFF. CDR3 sequence (DNA): TGTGCCAGCAGCTTAGGGACGGGCGAGAATGAAAAACTGTTTTTT.

Regarding this clonotype: A much larger clone lies a single base off, so this may be a read error. This sequence joins TRBV2 and TRBJ1-5; D is undetermined. V was cut by 4 bases and J by 7 bases, with 14 bases left in between. The CDR3 covers 14 residues. Germline V gives CDR1 SNHLY, CDR2 FYNNEI. This chain's CDR3 is CASSAGRLGQPQHF. The CDR3 DNA reads as TGTGCCAGCAGTGCCGGGAGGTTGGGACAGCCCCAGCATTTT.

V and J are TRBV20-1 and TRBJ1-4, with TRBD1 matching 12 bases. The junction had 3 bases not matched to a gene; V was cut back by 5 bases and J by 5 bases. This CDR3 has 14 amino acids. Germline values: CDR1 DFQATT, CDR2 SNEGSKA (reference sequence). The CDR3 nucleotides are TGCAGTGCTGGGACAGGGGGCGCGAATGAAAAACTGTTTTTT. It encodes CSAGTGGANEKLFF.

This clonotype was picked up one time. The CDR3 ends on some other residue instead of the conserved phenylalanine or tryptophan, so this is likely a read error. No DNA is shown, since the ends of the CDR3 on it are uncertain; the CDR3 is the one TCRdb lists. This sequence joins TRBV20-1 and TRBJ1-5; the table calls TRBD1, which could not be checked here. CDR1 and CDR2 (germline): DFQATT, SNEGSKA (reference sequence). The CDR3 is 17 amino acids in total, end residues counted. CDR3 region: CSASNPRDVYSNQPQHL.

Many counts were recorded for this clonotype. This chain connects TRBV2 to TRBJ1-5; D gene uncertain. The CDR3 is 12 amino acids. Germline CDR1 SNHLY, CDR2 FYNNEI. The V and J ends lost 4 bases and 2 bases respectively, with 3 bases between them. Here the CDR3 DNA reads TGTGCCAGCAGTGGGGGCAATCAGCCCCAGCATTTT. This codes for CASSGGNQPQHF.

The chain has TRBV9 and TRBJ2-3; 11 nucleotides agree with TRBD2. Germline loops: CDR1 SGDLS, CDR2 YYNGEE. The CDR3 is 16 amino acids. With 3 bases clipped from V and 6 bases from J, the junction kept 9 bases outside the gene matches. The CDR3 sequence: CASSGGVGLAADTQYF. For the CDR3, the DNA is TGTGCCAGCAGCGGGGGAGTGGGACTAGCGGCCGATACGCAGTATTTT.

The V gene is TRBV19, the J gene TRBJ2-2, with 11 bases fitting TRBD2. Per the germline V gene, CDR1 is LNHDA and CDR2 is SQIVND (reference sequence). V trimming: 3 bases; J trimming: 1 base; junction bases outside the gene matches: 7. The CDR3 spans 18 residues. CDR3 region: CASSIYLAGGQNTGELFF. CDR3 DNA: TGTGCCAGTAGTATTTATCTAGCGGGGGGCCAGAACACCGGGGAGCTGTTTTTT.

This clonotype was counted a few times. The V gene is TRBV4-3, the J gene TRBJ2-3; D is unresolved. This CDR3 has 15 residues. The V gene's germline CDR1 is LGHNA and CDR2 YSLEER. V was cut by 1 base and J by 2 bases, with 10 bases left in between. Here the CDR3 DNA reads TGCGCCAGCAGCCAAGGGCTAAAGTTCACAGATACGCAGTATTTT. It yields the protein CASSQGLKFTDTQYF.

Details on this clonotype: Since a much larger clone is just one base distant, this may be a read error. This chain uses TRBV20-1 with TRBJ2-3, with D perhaps TRBD2 (8 bases). CDR1 DFQATT and CDR2 SNEGSKA come from the germline V gene (reference sequence). The CDR3 length is 15 residues. The CDR3 region is CSAHSGGLGTDAQYF. DNA for the CDR3: TGCAGTGCTCACTCGGGGGGGCTCGGGACAGATGCGCAGTATTTT.

This clonotype has a count of ten or more. The chain carries TRBV6-7 and TRBJ1-4; TRBD1 agrees at 8 bases. TRBV6-7 is known as an ORF, though its function is uncertain. J lost 7 bases, V lost 0 bases, and 10 bases had no gene match. The CDR3 covers 17 residues. In DNA form, the CDR3 reads TGTGCCAGCAGTTACTCGGACAGGGAGGTTGTTTTTGAAAAACTGTTTTTT. Translating gives CASSYSDREVVFEKLFF.

Concerning this clonotype itself: A single base separates this from a much larger clone, so it may be a read error. The V gene is TRBV19, the J gene TRBJ1-1, with D maybe TRBD1 (6 bases). The CDR3 is 13 residues long. The V gene's germline CDR1 is LNHDA and CDR2 SQIVND (reference sequence). The CDR3 nucleotides are TGTGCCAGTAGTCCTCAAGGGGGGGGGCGAGCTTCCTTT. Translating gives CASSPQGGGRASF. The variable domain in full, completed from reference TRBV19 and TRBJ1-1, reads DGGITQSPKYLFRKEGQNVTLSCEQNLNHDAMYWYRQDPGQGLRLIYYSQIVNDFQKGDIAEGYSVSREKKESFPLTVTSAQKNPTAFYLCASSPQGGGRASFGQGTRLTVV.

This clonotype has a handful of counts. The CDR3 protein is CASSPKEGRDTEAFF. CDR3 nucleotides: TGTGCCAGCAGCCCAAAGGAGGGGCGGGACACTGAAGCTTTCTTT. This chain links TRBV7-7 with TRBJ1-1, with D possibly being TRBD1 (5 bases). This CDR3 has 15 residues. Germline V gene sequence: CDR1 SSHAT, CDR2 FNYEAQ (reference sequence). With 5 bases removed from V and 3 bases from J, the gap between germline ends came to 16 bases.

This clonotype showed up many times. This chain links TRBV27 with TRBJ2-3; no clear D. The CDR3 is 16 residues long. Germline V gene lookup returns CDR1 MNHEY and CDR2 SMNVEV (reference sequence). Between the trimmed V and J ends, which lost 6 bases and 0 bases, there was a span of 16 bases. The CDR3 here is CASSVAGSTSTDTQYF. DNA of the CDR3: TGTGCCAGCAGCGTAGCAGGAAGTACTAGCACAGATACGCAGTATTTT.

Many counts were recorded for this clonotype. The chain has TRBV7-2 and TRBJ2-5; the match to TRBD2 covers 9 bases. Germline trimming cut 1 base from V and 5 bases from J; bases unmatched to any gene: 5. CDR1 and CDR2 (germline): SGHTA, FQGNSA. This CDR3 is 15 amino acids long. As DNA, the CDR3 is TGTGCCAGCAGCTTAGTAGGGACTAGCTCGGAGACCCAGTACTTC. It codes for CASSLVGTSSETQYF.

With respect to this clonotype: This may stem from a read error, because a much larger clone lies one nucleotide away. This chain connects TRBV24-1 to TRBJ2-4, with TRBD1 matching 7 bases. J lost 15 bases, V lost 4 bases, and 11 bases had no gene match. The V gene's germline CDR1 is KGHDR and CDR2 SFDVKD. The CDR3 contains 13 residues. The CDR3 coding sequence is TGTGCCACCAGTGACCCAGGGACAGATCGCCGGTACTTC. Its translation is CATSDPGTDRRYF.

This clonotype was counted only a few times. V is TRBV19 and J is TRBJ2-7, with 10 bases lining up with TRBD1. Germline lookup yields CDR1 LNHDA and CDR2 SQIVND (reference sequence). Unmatched junction bases numbered 7, after V lost 5 bases and J lost 6 bases. This CDR3 has 14 amino acids. The CDR3: CASSQARQGAEQYF. CDR3 nucleotides: TGTGCCAGTAGTCAAGCAAGACAGGGGGCCGAGCAGTACTTC.

This clonotype appeared many times. The gene calls are TRBV7-2 and TRBJ2-7; tentative D call: TRBD2 (6 bases). The V gene's germline CDR1 is SGHTA and CDR2 FQGNSA. V gave up 0 bases and J gave up 2 bases, with 8 bases separating them. This CDR3 has 14 amino acids. CDR3 sequence reads: CASSLAGLPYEQYF. As DNA, the CDR3 is TGTGCCAGCAGCTTAGCCGGACTACCCTACGAGCAGTACTTC.

At least ten counts were recorded for this clonotype. The chain links TRBV20-1 to TRBJ2-5; D gene uncertain. Trimming stripped 3 bases from V and 4 bases from J, with 9 bases between. The CDR3 length is 12 residues. The germline CDR1 and CDR2 sequences are DFQATT and SNEGSKA (reference sequence). Here the CDR3 reads CSASSPGETQYF. The CDR3 region has the DNA TGCAGTGCTAGTTCTCCTGGAGAGACCCAGTACTTC.

V usage is TRBV29-1 and J usage is TRBJ1-2; 9 nucleotides match TRBD1. The CDR3 has 12 amino acids. The V segment lost 7 bases and the J segment 6 bases; nucleotides outside the gene matches: 6. Germline-derived CDR1 and CDR2 are SQVTM and ANQGSEA. The CDR3 nucleotides are TGCAGCGGGTCTGACAGGGGGGATGGCTACACCTTC. Its protein product is CSGSDRGDGYTF.

This clonotype counts as large. The rearrangement uses TRBV28 and TRBJ1-5; no clear D. Per germline, CDR1 MDHEN and CDR2 SYDVKM. V lost 5 bases, J lost 4 bases, and 3 bases lay in between. The CDR3 has 11 amino acids. CDR3 sequence: CASSRNQPQHF. The CDR3 region has the DNA TGTGCCAGCAGTAGAAATCAGCCCCAGCATTTT.

The chain joins TRBV5-6 to TRBJ2-6, with D perhaps given as TRBD1 or TRBD2 (5 bases each). V gave up 1 base and J gave up 2 bases, with 10 bases separating them. The germline CDR1 and CDR2 sequences are SGHDT and YYEEEE. This CDR3 has 16 amino acids. DNA of the CDR3: TGTGCCAGCAGCTTGTGGGGGAACGCTGGGGCCAACGTCCTGACTTTC. Its translation: CASSLWGNAGANVLTF.

There are a few counts of this clonotype. CDR3 region: CASSGRLGRNTEAFF. DNA of the CDR3: TGTGCCAGCAGTGGCCGTTTGGGGAGGAACACTGAAGCTTTCTTT. V usage is TRBV12-3 or TRBV12-4 and J usage is TRBJ1-1, with unresolved D. This CDR3 is built from 15 residues. The V end was cut by 5 bases, the J end by 1 base, with 14 bases between.

A word on this clonotype: This may be a read error: a much more frequent sequence differs by one nucleotide. A read error is likely, as this CDR3 ends without the conserved phenylalanine or tryptophan. The chain combines TRBV6-1 with TRBJ1-1; a possible D gene is TRBD1 (5 bases). V shed 5 bases and J shed 1 base, with 17 bases lying between them. The length of the CDR3 is 16 residues. The germline V gene encodes CDR1 MNHNS and CDR2 SASEGT. In nucleotides, the CDR3 is TGTGCCAGCAGTCTTGGGACCTTGCAGACGAACACTGAAGCTTTCCTT. It is translated as CASSLGTLQTNTEAFL.

About this clonotype itself: A much larger clone sits a single nucleotide away, making a read error possible. The chain uses TRBV14 and TRBJ1-1; D is unresolved. The CDR3 is 14 residues long. Germline V gives CDR1 SGHDN, CDR2 FVKESK. Trimming removed 0 bases at V and 2 bases at J, with 7 bases between. The CDR3 here is CASSQDRYNTEAFF. DNA of the CDR3: TGTGCCAGCAGCCAAGATCGGTATAACACTGAAGCTTTCTTT.

This clonotype was seen at least ten times. This rearrangement joins TRBV20-1 to TRBJ2-1; 7 positions agree with TRBD2. Per germline, CDR1 DFQATT and CDR2 SNEGSKA (reference sequence). V dropped 0 bases and J dropped 15; count of bases not matched to a gene: 8. This CDR3 spans 12 amino acids. CDR3 protein: CSARDPRGGRFF. The CDR3 DNA follows: TGCAGTGCTAGAGATCCCCGCGGGGGTCGGTTCTTC.

This clonotype was recorded many times. This chain links TRBV6-2 or TRBV6-3 with TRBJ2-1; 8 bases match TRBD2. The length of the CDR3 is 17 residues. Germline V gene sequence: CDR1 MNHEY, CDR2 SVGEGT. V lost 5 bases to trimming and J lost 7 bases; unmatched junction nucleotides: 16. The CDR3 region has the DNA TGTGCCAGCAGTCTAGCCCCGTCAGCGGGAGTAGATAATGAGCAGTTCTTC. This encodes CASSLAPSAGVDNEQFF.

In this sample, this clonotype turned up many times. J is TRBJ2-7 and V is TRBV10-3, with 7 bases aligning to TRBD2. The ends lost 0 bases at V and 4 bases at J; junction bases unmatched: 9. CDR3 length: 16 residues. The germline V gene encodes CDR1 ENHRY and CDR2 SYGVKD. CDR3 DNA: TGTGCCATCAGTGAGTCGTGGCAGAGCGGGGTTTACGAGCAGTACTTC. Translating gives CAISESWQSGVYEQYF.

This clonotype has ten or more counts. The V and J genes are TRBV4-1 and TRBJ1-4; D gene unclear. Trimming took 0 bases from V and 8 from J, leaving 13 bases between them. This CDR3 spans 15 amino acids. Germline CDR1 and CDR2: MGHRA and YSYEKL. The CDR3 spells CASSQELRVPEKLFF. The CDR3 nucleotides are TGCGCCAGCAGCCAAGAACTCCGGGTTCCCGAAAAACTGTTTTTT.

This clonotype has a count of ten or more. This chain joins TRBV6-1 and TRBJ1-2; D uncertain. V lost 1 base to trimming and J lost 8 bases, with 8 bases between them. CDR3 length: 12 residues. Germline-derived CDR1 and CDR2 are MNHNS and SASEGT. Written as DNA, the CDR3 is TGTGCCAGCAGTGAAGGTGGACGAGGCTACACCTTC. Residues: CASSEGGRGYTF.

The CDR3 reads CASSPETMTEAFF. For the CDR3, the DNA is TGTGCCAGCAGTCCTGAGACGATGACTGAAGCTTTCTTT. The chain links TRBV2 to TRBJ1-1, with D uncertain. From germline, CDR1 is SNHLY and CDR2 FYNNEI. The germline V and J ends were trimmed by 5 bases and 5 bases, with 12 bases remaining between them. This CDR3 region has 13 residues.

The J gene is TRBJ1-2, the V gene TRBV12-3 or TRBV12-4; the match to TRBD1 covers 8 bases. This CDR3 is 15 amino acids long. V gave up 3 bases and J gave up 8 bases; unmatched junction bases: 11. DNA of the CDR3: TGTGCCAGCAGTTTCGACCTAACAGGGGGACGAGGCTACACCTTC. Protein: CASSFDLTGGRGYTF.